The 18 T cell receptor beta chains presented below share a single source sample, sequenced in a study of T cell clonotyping in hematopoietic cell transplantation (dated by TCRdb to 2020 to 2023). The library was obtained by the immunoSEQ multiplex PCR assay. Entries here come from immuneACCESS through TCRdb and include only in-frame sequences with V and J called. Some clones fail to appear in such tables; in the studies checked, an unresolved V gene covers under half of the shortfall, and the cause of the remainder is unknown. This sample is represented by 4,900 or so clones; roughly 79% of them were singletons. The ten largest clones capture 21% of the sample. The time point tag for this specimen amounts to: 100 days after allo-HCT. The sequenced sample was peripheral blood mononuclear cells, obtained 100 days after allogeneic stem cell transplant. These receptors all come from a male patient in his sixties who had an allogeneic stem cell transplant, so T cells may come from the graft donor. Some clones in this sample may be carry-over from other donors' samples.

V gene TRBV28 combines with J gene TRBJ1-2; D perhaps matches TRBD1 (5 bases). The CDR3 runs to 13 residues. The V end lost 3 bases, the J end lost 7 bases, and 12 bases lay between the germline ends. Germline CDR1 and CDR2: MDHEN and SYDVKM. CDR3 protein: CASSFSGKGGYTF. In DNA form, the CDR3 reads TGTGCCAGCAGTTTCTCAGGGAAGGGTGGCTACACCTTC.

This chain's CDR3 is CAWGSGAETQYF. In nucleotides, the CDR3 is TGTGCCTGGGGTTCAGGGGCAGAGACCCAGTACTTC. The V and J genes are TRBV30 and TRBJ2-5; D may be TRBD1 (6 bases). The ends were cut back, 5 bases at V and 4 bases at J, with 11 bases in the middle. Germline CDR1 is GTSNPN and CDR2 is SVGIG (reference sequence). This CDR3 is 12 amino acids long.

This clone was observed once. J is TRBJ2-1 and V is TRBV7-3; maybe TRBD2 (6 bases). V was shortened by 1 base and J by 7 bases, with 23 bases between the two germline ends. The CDR3 is 18 amino acids. The germline gives CDR1 SGHTA, CDR2 FQGTGA. CDR3 amino acids: CASSLNSRERIAQNEQFF. CDR3 nucleotides: TGTGCCAGCAGCTTAAATTCACGGGAGCGGATAGCTCAAAATGAGCAGTTCTTC.

Worth noting for this clone: Other DNA sequences in this specimen translate into the identical CDR3. The DNA of the CDR3 is TGTGCCAGCAGCCGGGACAGTACCACCGGGGAGCTGTTTTTT. It is translated as CASSRDSTTGELFF. V is TRBV28 and J is TRBJ2-2, with TRBD1 identical over 7 bases. V dropped 6 bases and J dropped 4; count of bases not matched to a gene: 5. The CDR3 totals 14 residues. CDR1 and CDR2 from the germline V gene are MDHEN and SYDVKM.

V usage is TRBV19 and J usage is TRBJ1-1, with 9 bases matching TRBD1. The germline V gene has CDR1 LNHDA and CDR2 SQIVND (reference sequence). The V segment lost 4 bases and the J segment 1 base; nucleotides outside the gene matches: 7. The length of the CDR3 is 16 residues. This CDR3 is CASSTLPGQGNTEAFF. Here the CDR3 DNA reads TGTGCCAGTAGTACTTTACCGGGACAGGGGAACACTGAAGCTTTCTTT.

This chain connects TRBV4-1 to TRBJ2-3; 7 nucleotides line up with TRBD1. Germline trimming cut 0 bases from V and 0 bases from J; bases unmatched to any gene: 9. The CDR3 is made up of 18 amino acids. Germline lookup yields CDR1 MGHRA and CDR2 YSYEKL. The CDR3 bases are TGCGCCAGCAGCCAAGACGAAACCGGGACAGTGAGCACAGATACGCAGTATTTT. Translation gives CASSQDETGTVSTDTQYF.

The table lists this clone with a count of one. The chain uses TRBV9 and TRBJ1-5; D is perhaps TRBD1 (6 bases). This CDR3 region has 15 residues. The V end lost 0 bases, the J end lost 2 bases, and 9 bases lay between the germline ends. The germline gives CDR1 SGDLS, CDR2 YYNGEE. The CDR3 protein is CASSVGGAGNQPQHF. CDR3 DNA: TGTGCCAGCAGCGTAGGGGGGGCCGGCAATCAGCCCCAGCATTTT.

The gene calls are TRBV9 and TRBJ1-1; the D gene is possibly TRBD1 (6 bases). The CDR3 totals 13 residues. Germline CDR1 is SGDLS and CDR2 is YYNGEE. The V end lost 0 bases, the J end lost 5 bases, and 8 bases lay between the germline ends. CDR3 sequence (DNA): TGTGCCAGCAGCGTAGGACAGGCAACTGAAGCTTTCTTT. Encoded protein: CASSVGQATEAFF.

The chain links TRBV4-2 to TRBJ2-1; tentative D call: TRBD2 (6 bases). V was pared by 4 bases and J by 3 bases, with 16 bases between. In germline, CDR1 is LGHNA, CDR2 YNFKEQ. The CDR3 is made up of 16 amino acids. The CDR3: CASSPGTGEDYNEQFF. The DNA of the CDR3 is TGTGCCAGCAGCCCAGGGACGGGGGAGGACTACAATGAGCAGTTCTTC.

By share, this clone counts as large. The rearrangement joins TRBV5-1 to TRBJ1-1; D is uncertain. With 7 bases removed from V and 6 bases from J, the gap between germline ends came to 16 bases. This CDR3 is built from 13 residues. Germline CDR1 SGHRS, CDR2 YFSETQ. CDR3 DNA: TGCGCCAGCGGCGAGGGTACTGGGCCTGAAGCTTTCTTT. Amino acid sequence: CASGEGTGPEAFF.

The chain joins TRBV9 to TRBJ2-1; 7 bases fit TRBD1. Germline V lookup: CDR1 SGDLS, CDR2 YYNGEE. J lost 3 bases, V lost 0 bases, and 6 bases had no gene match. The CDR3 totals 16 residues. The CDR3 DNA sequence: TGTGCCAGCAGCGTAGGAGGGACAGCCGACTACAATGAGCAGTTCTTC. Its protein product is CASSVGGTADYNEQFF.

The rearrangement joins TRBV7-2 to TRBJ1-2; unclear D gene. Trimming pared 1 base from V and 4 bases from J, leaving 7 bases between. The CDR3 length is 13 residues. The germline gives CDR1 SGHTA, CDR2 FQGNSA. CDR3 DNA: TGTGCCAGCAGCTTAGGGCAGCTCTATGGCTACACCTTC. Protein sequence: CASSLGQLYGYTF. The variable domain in full, completed from reference TRBV7-2 and TRBJ1-2, reads GAGVSQSPSNKVTEKGKDVELRCDPISGHTALYWYRQSLGQGLEFLIYFQGNSAPDKSGLPSDRFSAERTGGSVSTLTIQRTQQEDSAVYLCASSLGQLYGYTFGSGTRLTVV.

The rearrangement links TRBV19 to TRBJ2-1, with TRBD2 identical over 9 bases. The CDR3 spans 16 residues. The V and J ends lost 6 bases and 7 bases, in that order; junction bases with no gene match: 13. Germline CDR1 reads LNHDA; CDR2 reads SQIVND (reference sequence). The DNA for the CDR3 is TGTGCCAGTAGCACGGGACTAGCTCGGAGTAGAAATGAGCAGTTCTTC. It codes for CASSTGLARSRNEQFF.

This chain uses TRBV28 with TRBJ2-2, with D possibly called TRBD1 or TRBD2 (5 bases each). Germline CDR1 is MDHEN and CDR2 is SYDVKM. The CDR3 runs 14 residues. V was shortened by 11 bases and J by 1 base, with 14 bases between the two germline ends. The CDR3 sequence: CAGRWGRNTGELFF. As DNA, the CDR3 is TGTGCCGGGCGATGGGGGAGGAACACCGGGGAGCTGTTTTTT.

Concerning this clone: The same CDR3 also results from other DNA sequences found in this sample. The J gene is TRBJ2-2, the V gene TRBV28; D possibly corresponds to TRBD2 (6 bases). V was shortened by 5 bases and J by 4 bases, with 11 bases between the two germline ends. Looked up from germline, CDR1 is MDHEN and CDR2 is SYDVKM. The CDR3 loop spans 14 amino acids. In DNA form, the CDR3 reads TGTGCCAGCAGTCGGGACTCAACCACCGGGGAGCTGTTTTTT. Protein: CASSRDSTTGELFF.

V is TRBV11-2 and J is TRBJ1-2, with 7 bases fitting TRBD1. The CDR3 is 14 residues long. Germline CDR1 and CDR2: SGHAT and FQNNGV. J lost 1 base, V lost 8 bases, and 7 bases had no gene match. The CDR3 protein is CASGQGENNYGYTF. CDR3 coding DNA: TGTGCCAGCGGGCAGGGGGAGAATAACTATGGCTACACCTTC.

The genes are TRBV10-3 and TRBJ1-1; D gene uncertain. V was shortened by 6 bases and J by 0 bases, with 14 bases between the two germline ends. The V gene's germline CDR1 is ENHRY and CDR2 SYGVKD. The CDR3 is 15 residues long. CDR3 sequence (DNA): TGTGCCATCAGGCAACTCTCGACGATGAACACTGAAGCTTTCTTT. Amino acids: CAIRQLSTMNTEAFF.

This rearrangement joins TRBV11-2 to TRBJ2-2; D is uncertain. Trimming removed 5 bases at V and 2 bases at J, with 6 bases between. CDR3 length equals 13 residues. The germline V gene has CDR1 SGHAT and CDR2 FQNNGV. The CDR3 loop is CASSAQNTGELFF. The CDR3 nucleotides are TGTGCCAGCAGCGCCCAAAACACCGGGGAGCTGTTTTTT.